The 20 T cell receptor beta chains below were found in one sample sequenced in a study of T-cell memory formation after mild COVID-19 (dated by TCRdb to about 2021). To prepare the library, 5' RACE was applied. TCRdb names Illumina NovaSeq 6000 as the instrument used. TCRdb reworked the public reads: Q25 trimming with fastp, MiXCR clone assembly, productive beta chains retained. Entries are consolidated by CDR3 protein sequence, retaining the most common genes and DNA. The sample contains fewer than 95,000 distinct CDR3 sequences, about 14% of them found a single time. Approximately 40% of the sample is held by the ten biggest clonotypes. The sequenced material came from PBMCs or a T cell subset sorted from them (not recorded which). Receptors were obtained from a man aged 18 to 30 who had mild COVID-19 (a few samples of this study predate the infection). The sample titles of this study are shuffled in the database, so cell type and time point are left out; the donor was told from shared clones.

In its sample, this clonotype was seen a few times. The gene calls are TRBV7-9 and TRBJ2-6, with TRBD1 as a possible D gene (6 bases). The V gene lost 4 bases and the J gene lost 0 bases, with 13 bases spanning the gap. This CDR3 region has 17 residues. Germline CDR1 SEHNR, CDR2 FQNEAQ (reference sequence). In DNA, the CDR3 is TGTGCCAGCAGCTCTCCAGGGGCCCCCTCTGGGGCCAACGTCCTGACTTTC. It yields the protein CASSSPGAPSGANVLTF. Supplemented by reference TRBV7-9 and TRBJ2-6, the full variable domain reads DTGVSQNPRHKITKRGQNVTFRCDPISEHNRLYWYRQTLGQGPEFLTYFQNEAQLEKSRLLSDRFSAERPKGSFSTLEIQRTEQGDSAMYLCASSSPGAPSGANVLTFGAGSRLTVL.

Notes on this clonotype: The junction and the germline gene differ at one end; a read error may be behind it. V is TRBV19 and J is TRBJ2-3; D might be TRBD1 or TRBD2, each matching 6 bases. Germline V CDR1 and CDR2: LNHDA, SQIVND (reference sequence). The CDR3 runs 16 residues. This chain's CDR3 is CASSSGGGFGTDTQYF. In nucleotides, the CDR3 is TGTGCCAGCAGTAGTGGAGGGGGATTCGGCACAGATACGCAGTATTTT.

This clonotype was recorded a few times. The V call is TRBV7-8, the J call TRBJ2-5; 11 bases fit TRBD2. This CDR3 has 16 amino acids. V was clipped by 4 bases and J by 0 bases; unmatched bases: 4. Germline CDR1 reads SGHVS; CDR2 reads FQNEAQ. CDR3 DNA sequence: TGTGCCAGCAGCTCGAGACTAGCGGGGTACCAAGAGACCCAGTACTTC. Residues: CASSSRLAGYQETQYF.

This clonotype has more than one count but fewer than ten. V and J are TRBV4-1 and TRBJ2-1; TRBD2 might be the D (6 bases). V lost 3 bases, J lost 3 bases, and 6 bases lay in between. Looked up from germline, CDR1 is MGHRA and CDR2 is YSYEKL. The CDR3 is 13 amino acids. The CDR3 region is CASSQRGYNEQFF. The CDR3 nucleotides are TGCGCCAGCAGCCAGCGGGGCTACAATGAGCAGTTCTTC.

This clonotype was counted at least ten times. V and J are TRBV11-2 and TRBJ2-3; TRBD2 matches at 7 bases. The length of the CDR3 is 19 residues. The V segment lost 3 bases and the J segment 4 bases; nucleotides outside the gene matches: 19. Per germline, CDR1 SGHAT and CDR2 FQNNGV. The chain's CDR3 is CASSLGERREPLAADTQYF. The CDR3 coding sequence is TGTGCCAGCAGCTTGGGGGAACGGCGGGAGCCCCTAGCGGCAGATACGCAGTATTTT.

This clonotype occurred a few times. The gene calls are TRBV20-1 and TRBJ2-7; TRBD2 matches at 7 bases. CDR1 and CDR2 from the germline V gene are DFQATT and SNEGSKA (reference sequence). The length of the CDR3 is 15 residues. V was clipped by 5 bases and J by 3 bases; unmatched bases: 13. CDR3 loop: CSAGILARPLYEQYV. In DNA, the CDR3 is TGCAGTGCTGGAATACTAGCGCGGCCTCTCTACGAGCAGTACGTC.

This clonotype was seen more than once but under ten times. V gene TRBV4-3 combines with J gene TRBJ2-1; 11 positions match TRBD2. The CDR3 covers 14 residues. The J segment lost 3 bases and the V segment lost 5 bases, leaving 0 bases of the junction unmatched. Germline CDR1 reads LGHNA; CDR2 reads YSLEER. CDR3 DNA sequence: TGCGCCAGCAGCGGGACTAGCGGCTACAATGAGCAGTTCTTC. This sequence encodes CASSGTSGYNEQFF.

The chain links TRBV12-3 or TRBV12-4 to TRBJ1-2; D call uncertain. This CDR3 has 14 amino acids. The V and J ends lost 8 bases and 5 bases respectively, with 18 bases between them. As DNA, the CDR3 is TGTGCCAGCTTTCGAGGCCACCGACCGTATGGCTACACCTTC. Protein sequence: CASFRGHRPYGYTF.

CDR3 in amino acids: CASSDLVGNQPQHF. CDR3 coding DNA: TGTGCCAGCAGTGACTTGGTTGGCAATCAGCCCCAGCATTTT. The V gene is TRBV6-4, the J gene TRBJ1-5; D is unclear. Germline assignment: CDR1 MRHNA and CDR2 SNTAGT. The CDR3 runs to 14 residues. V was cut by 1 base and J by 2 bases, with 6 bases left in between.

The gene calls are TRBV7-9 and TRBJ1-6, with 7 bases matching TRBD1. The CDR3 length is 16 residues. V was clipped by 5 bases and J by 8 bases; unmatched bases: 12. Germline V lookup: CDR1 SEHNR, CDR2 FQNEAQ (reference sequence). The CDR3 DNA reads as TGTGCCAGCAGCCCCCCAGGGGGGGTGGGGTATTCACCCCTCCACTTT. Amino acids: CASSPPGGVGYSPLHF.

This clonotype was seen a handful of times. This chain connects TRBV6-5 to TRBJ1-5; TRBD1 aligns across 7 bases. The germline V gene has CDR1 MNHEY and CDR2 SVGAGI. After removal of 0 bases from V and 12 bases from J, the junction contained 5 bases not matched to a gene. This CDR3 spans 13 amino acids. For the CDR3, the DNA is TGTGCCAGCAGTTACTCGATACAGGGGAACCAGCATTTT. Translation: CASSYSIQGNQHF.

This clonotype was counted once. The V gene is TRBV7-9, the J gene TRBJ1-2; D possibly corresponds to TRBD1 (5 bases). CDR1 is SEHNR, CDR2 FQNEAQ, per germline (reference sequence). The CDR3 runs 13 residues. Trimming shortened V by 6 bases and J by 7 bases, and 15 bases separated the two germline ends. CDR3 coding DNA: TGTGCCAGCAGGACCGGGGGTCCTATTGGCTACACCTTC. The encoded protein is CASRTGGPIGYTF.

This clonotype turned up a few times. V and J are TRBV6-5 and TRBJ2-3, with D perhaps given as TRBD1 or TRBD2 (6 bases each). The CDR3 consists of 14 residues. Germline V CDR1 and CDR2: MNHEY, SVGAGI. Trimming removed 7 bases at V and 4 bases at J, with 15 bases between. The CDR3 loop is CASTPGAFADTQYF. CDR3 sequence (DNA): TGTGCCAGCACACCGGGGGCTTTCGCAGATACGCAGTATTTT.

V and J are TRBV15 and TRBJ1-2; 7 bases map to TRBD1. The junction had 6 bases not matched to a gene; V was cut back by 0 bases and J by 5 bases. Germline CDR1 is LNHNV and CDR2 is YYDKDF (reference sequence). CDR3 length: 15 amino acids. The CDR3 spells CATSRDLAGGYGYTF. The CDR3 DNA reads as TGTGCCACCAGCAGAGATCTGGCAGGGGGGTATGGCTACACCTTC. Full variable domain (rest looked up from reference TRBV15 and TRBJ1-2): DAMVIQNPRYQVTQFGKPVTLSCSQTLNHNVMYWYQQKSSQAPKLLFHYYDKDFNNEADTPDNFQSRRPNTSFCFLDIRSPGLGDTAMYLCATSRDLAGGYGYTFGSGTRLTVV.

This clonotype has just a few counts. V and J are TRBV27 and TRBJ1-5; 7 nucleotides align to TRBD1. The V gene end was trimmed by 6 bases and the J gene end by 5 bases; junction bases not matched to a gene: 7. The germline V gene encodes CDR1 MNHEY and CDR2 SMNVEV (reference sequence). This CDR3 is 14 amino acids long. The CDR3 is CASSMTGHHQPQHF. DNA for the CDR3: TGTGCCAGCAGCATGACAGGGCACCATCAGCCCCAGCATTTT.

The V call is TRBV4-2, the J call TRBJ2-5; no clear D gene. Germline V gene sequence: CDR1 LGHNA, CDR2 YNFKEQ. The CDR3 runs to 14 residues. Trimming pared 1 base from V and 5 bases from J, leaving 11 bases between. CDR3 bases: TGTGCCAGCAGCCAAGCGTCGACCTCGGAGACCCAGTACTTC. This encodes CASSQASTSETQYF.

This clonotype was picked up many times. The genes are TRBV5-1 and TRBJ2-5; D is possibly TRBD1 or TRBD2 (6 bases each). V gave up 0 bases and J gave up 2 bases, with 11 bases separating them. The CDR3 covers 15 residues. The germline CDR1 and CDR2 sequences are SGHRS and YFSETQ. CDR3 protein: CASSLEGGRQETQYF. The CDR3 DNA follows: TGCGCCAGCAGCTTGGAAGGGGGGAGACAAGAGACCCAGTACTTC.

This clonotype has just a few counts. The CDR3 here is CASSQEETGELFF. The CDR3 DNA follows: TGCGCCAGCAGCCAAGAAGAAACCGGGGAGCTGTTTTTT. The chain recombines TRBV4-1 with TRBJ2-2; D is undetermined. V was pared by 0 bases and J by 5 bases, with 4 bases between. The germline gives CDR1 MGHRA, CDR2 YSYEKL. The CDR3 has 13 residues.

This clonotype appeared a few times. The chain is built from TRBV6-5 and TRBJ1-1, with D possibly being TRBD1 (5 bases). This CDR3 region has 14 residues. The V end lost 8 bases, the J end lost 0 bases, and 13 bases lay between the germline ends. CDR1 and CDR2 from the germline V gene are MNHEY and SVGAGI. The CDR3 region is CASYTGTVNTEAFF. CDR3 DNA: TGTGCCAGCTACACCGGGACGGTGAACACTGAAGCTTTCTTT.

This clonotype was detected many times. The chain joins TRBV4-3 to TRBJ1-2, with D possibly TRBD1 on 6 matching bases. Looked up from germline, CDR1 is LGHNA and CDR2 is YSLEER. The CDR3 is 14 amino acids. V was clipped by 6 bases and J by 1 base, with 12 bases between them. CDR3 sequence: CASRRDTHNYGYTF. In DNA, the CDR3 is TGCGCCAGCAGGAGGGACACCCATAACTATGGCTACACCTTC.